This TCR beta chain was retrieved from a study of T-cell memory formation after mild COVID-19. Sample barcodes and UMIs were carried by the TCR alpha and TCR beta cDNA libraries that 5'RACE generated with constant-segment primers. MiXCR, run by TCRdb on the 5' RACE reads, gives a single entry per CDR3 protein. The sample includes over 150,000 distinct CDR3 sequences, roughly 20% of them seen just once. Points from the study as a whole: Within pre-infection memory, some responding clones were found, suggesting cross-reactive memory joined.

V shed 4 bases, J shed 6 bases, and the junction held 4 bases outside the gene matches. In germline, CDR1 is SGHTA, CDR2 FQGTGA. The CDR3 is made up of 14 amino acids. This clonotype was seen more than once but under ten times. Its matching antigen is unknown. The clonotype comes from a young man who had mild COVID-19 (a few samples of this study predate the infection). Cell type and time point are not known. The sequenced material came from PBMCs or a T cell subset sorted from them (not recorded which). This chain links TRBV7-3 with TRBJ1-4; 8 bases fit TRBD1. The CDR3 protein is CASSSSGGHEKLFF. The DNA of the CDR3 is TGTGCCAGCAGCTCATCAGGGGGCCATGAAAAACTGTTTTTT. Filled out from reference TRBV7-3 and TRBJ1-4, the complete variable domain reads GAGVSQTPSNKVTEKGKYVELRCDPISGHTALYWYRQSLGQGPEFLIYFQGTGAADDSGLPNDRFFAVRPEGSVSTLKIQRTERGDSAVYLCASSSSGGHEKLFFGSGTQLSVL.